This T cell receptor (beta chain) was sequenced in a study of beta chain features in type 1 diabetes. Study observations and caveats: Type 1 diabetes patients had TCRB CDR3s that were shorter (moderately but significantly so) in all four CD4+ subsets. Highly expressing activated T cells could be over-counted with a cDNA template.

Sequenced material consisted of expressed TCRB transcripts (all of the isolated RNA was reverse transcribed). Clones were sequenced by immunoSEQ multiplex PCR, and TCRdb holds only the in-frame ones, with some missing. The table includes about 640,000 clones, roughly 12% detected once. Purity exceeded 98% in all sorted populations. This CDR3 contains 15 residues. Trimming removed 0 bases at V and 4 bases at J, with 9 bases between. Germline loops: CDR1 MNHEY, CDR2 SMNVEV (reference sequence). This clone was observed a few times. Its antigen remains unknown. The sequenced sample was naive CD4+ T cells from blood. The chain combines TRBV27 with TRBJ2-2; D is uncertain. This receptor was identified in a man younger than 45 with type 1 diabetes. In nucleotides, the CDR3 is TGTGCCAGCAGTTTATCTGGCAGAGTCACCGGGGAGCTGTTTTTT. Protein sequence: CASSLSGRVTGELFF.